Sequencing of this TCR beta chain was carried out in a study of blood T cell repertoires in COVID-19. Study-level information: Material from acute and convalescent COVID-19 was sourced from the United States, Italy and Spain. PBMCs, B-cell-depleted T cells, or T cells were the source of the cDNA or gDNA that made up the material.

Per the germline V gene, CDR1 is SGHTA and CDR2 is FQGNSA. V shed 5 bases and J 5 bases; nucleotides not matched to a gene: 6. The CDR3 is made up of 14 amino acids. As processed by the authors: Amplified reference gene primers provided the basis for estimating nucleated cell counts. Some clones are missing from TCRdb's copy, which holds only in-frame ones; the method was immunoSEQ multiplex PCR. V and J calls and clone size come straight from that table; D and trimming were deduced from the DNA. The data show over 200,000 clones, with about 87% seen just once and approximately 2.2% held by the top ten.

Sequencing was performed on peripheral blood. The chain couples TRBV7-2 to TRBJ2-5, with 9 bases fitting TRBD1. The sequence derives from a woman aged 45-65 years with acute or convalescent COVID-19. CDR3 bases: TGTGCCAGCAGCAGACAGGGGGTTCGGGAGACCCAGTACTTC. Protein: CASSRQGVRETQYF.